This T cell receptor beta chain was sequenced in a study of shared clonotypes between healthy human individuals. Study results and limitations: Among donors, clonotype sharing was expected to be affected by sequencing depth.

Clones were read by immunoSEQ multiplex PCR, and TCRdb kept only the in-frame ones, dropping some. This sample has some 2,400,000 clones, with approximately 96% found just once. Concerning this clone itself: No antigen is known for it.

Trimming cost V 3 bases and J 1 base, with 11 bases left between them. This CDR3 spans 15 amino acids. Germline loops: CDR1 SGHNT, CDR2 YYREEE (reference sequence). Sample: naive CD4+ T cells sorted from blood. Subset denoted: CD45RA+ positively selected. The source is a man in his late teens or twenties in good health. V gene TRBV5-4 combines with J gene TRBJ1-3, with D maybe TRBD1 (5 bases). The CDR3 bases are TGTGCCAGCAGCTCCCGGGGGGAATCTGGAAACACCATATATTTT. Its protein is CASSSRGESGNTIYF.